Sequencing of this T cell receptor (beta chain) was carried out in a study of T cell repertoires in cytomegalovirus infection. Across the study: Selected CMV epitopes included recently identified HLA-C-restricted ones as well as well-studied HLA-B-restricted ones. It was the public TCR beta signatures that indicated both CMV infection and matching HLA type. General study points: Cumulative frequency (of public TCR beta family members) identified carriers of CMV plus the relevant HLA. Dominating the ex vivo response were TCR beta clonotypes that were CMV-specific and HLA-C-restricted.

In its sample, this clonotype was seen a few times. Its antigen is not identified. Germline CDR1 MNHEY, CDR2 SVGEGT. The V and J ends lost 8 bases and 2 bases respectively, with 12 bases between them. CDR3 size: 13 residues. TCRdb reprocessed the reads with MiXCR, giving one entry per CDR3 protein. The sample has approximately 770,000 distinct CDR3 sequences, 25% to 35% seen once. The specimen was cultured CD8+ T cells from PBMCs, collected from culture after CMV antigen stimulation. The receptor's source is a human donor in good health (CMV status not recorded). Some clones in this sample may be carry-over from other donors' samples. The chain combines TRBV6-2 or TRBV6-3 with TRBJ1-2; D is uncertain. The CDR3, as DNA: TGTGCCAGCGCCTTGGGCCTCAACTATGGCTACACCTTC. Encoded protein: CASALGLNYGYTF.